One sample yielded the 13 T cell receptor beta chains listed below, sequenced in a study of blood T cell repertoires in COVID-19. The table came from immunoSEQ multiplex PCR; TCRdb's copy has only in-frame clones and leaves some out. Among 300,000 or so clones listed, 88% were seen once. Specimen: peripheral blood. These receptors all come from a woman between 25 and 40 years old who had recovered from COVID-19.

The chain has TRBV6-5 and TRBJ1-3; tentatively, D is TRBD1 (6 bases). Trimming removed 6 bases from V and 0 bases from J, with 9 bases in between. CDR1 is MNHEY, CDR2 SVGAGI, per germline. This CDR3 contains 14 residues. The CDR3 sequence is CASRDSNSGNTIYF. CDR3 DNA sequence: TGTGCCAGCAGGGACAGCAACTCTGGAAACACCATATATTTT.

The chain couples TRBV24-1 to TRBJ2-3, with D possibly TRBD1 on 6 matching bases. Germline CDR1 and CDR2: KGHDR and SFDVKD. The V gene lost 4 bases and the J gene lost 5 bases, with 9 bases spanning the gap. The CDR3 runs 13 residues. DNA of the CDR3: TGTGCCACCAGTGACAGGGGCGGAGATACGCAGTATTTT. It encodes CATSDRGGDTQYF.

This rearrangement joins TRBV3-1 (or the pseudogene TRBV3-2) to TRBJ2-5; D uncertain. This CDR3 region has 14 residues. Germline V gene data show CDR1 as LGHDT and CDR2 as YNNKEL (reference sequence). V lost 2 bases, J lost 0 bases, and 7 bases lay in between. As DNA, the CDR3 is TGTGCCAGCAGCCAAAAGCCGTACCAAGAGACCCAGTACTTC. Translated: CASSQKPYQETQYF.

The CDR3 bases are TGTGCCAGCGGACTAGCGGGGGGATCCTCCTACAATGAGCAGTTCTTC. This encodes CASGLAGGSSYNEQFF. The V gene is TRBV28, the J gene TRBJ2-1; TRBD2 matches at 14 bases. Trimming took 8 bases from V and 0 from J; bases not matched to a gene: 3. The germline CDR1 and CDR2 sequences are MDHEN and SYDVKM. The CDR3 spans 16 residues. The variable domain in full, completed from reference TRBV28 and TRBJ2-1, reads DVKVTQSSRYLVKRTGEKVFLECVQDMDHENMFWYRQDPGLGLRLIYFSYDVKMKEKGDIPEGYSVSREKKERFSLILESASTNQTSMYLCASGLAGGSSYNEQFFGPGTRLTVL.

The rearrangement joins TRBV7-6 to TRBJ2-5, with 8 bases aligning to TRBD1. The CDR3 runs to 18 residues. J was trimmed by 2 bases and V by 5 bases; bases with no gene match: 16. CDR1 and CDR2 from the germline V gene are SGHVS and FNYEAQ. This chain's CDR3 is CASSLPRQGQGRQETQYF. In nucleotides, the CDR3 is TGTGCCAGCAGCCTGCCTAGGCAAGGACAGGGCCGACAAGAGACCCAGTACTTC.

The V and J genes are TRBV3-1 (or the pseudogene TRBV3-2) and TRBJ2-1, with 8 bases lining up with TRBD2. The CDR3 length is 15 residues. The germline CDR1 and CDR2 sequences are LGHDT and YNNKEL (reference sequence). Germline trimming cut 10 bases from V and 6 bases from J; bases unmatched to any gene: 14. The DNA for the CDR3 is TGTGCCAAAATCGGGGGGGGCCGTAGTTCCAATGAGCAGTTCTTC. Amino acid sequence: CAKIGGGRSSNEQFF.

Regarding this clone: Different DNA sequences within this sample yield the same CDR3. The chain joins TRBV7-9 to TRBJ1-4, with 9 bases that match TRBD1. The CDR3 runs to 14 residues. V trimming: 5 bases; J trimming: 8 bases; junction bases outside the gene matches: 6. CDR1 and CDR2 (germline): SEHNR, FQNEAQ (reference sequence). The CDR3 sequence: CASSPGQGGEKLFF. In nucleotides, the CDR3 is TGTGCCAGCAGCCCGGGACAGGGAGGCGAAAAACTGTTTTTT.

This clone was seen just once. The genes are TRBV3-1 (or the pseudogene TRBV3-2) and TRBJ2-7; D is possibly TRBD2 (6 bases). V was cut by 3 bases and J by 5 bases, with 23 bases left in between. CDR1 and CDR2 (germline): LGHDT, YNNKEL (reference sequence). This CDR3 has 17 amino acids. The CDR3 loop reads CASSHYRSGVPGNEQYF. The CDR3 coding sequence is TGTGCCAGCAGCCACTACCGGTCGGGGGTTCCCGGGAACGAGCAGTACTTC.

The V call is TRBV5-8, the J call TRBJ2-7, with TRBD2 as a possible D gene (5 bases). The CDR3 totals 14 residues. Trimming shortened V by 0 bases and J by 3 bases, and 10 bases separated the two germline ends. Germline V lookup: CDR1 SGHTS, CDR2 YDEGEE. This CDR3 is CASSLAGNLYEQYF. As DNA, the CDR3 is TGTGCCAGCAGCTTGGCCGGGAACCTCTACGAGCAGTACTTC. The full variable domain, in which reference TRBV5-8 and TRBJ2-7 provide the parts outside the CDR3, is EAGVTQSPTHLIKTRGQQATLRCSPISGHTSVYWYQQALGLGLQFLLWYDEGEERNRGNFPPRFSGRQFPNYSSELNVNALELEDSALYLCASSLAGNLYEQYFGPGTRLTVT.

The chain is built from TRBV7-2 and TRBJ1-3, with TRBD1 matching over 8 bases. The germline V gene encodes CDR1 SGHTA and CDR2 FQGNSA. The CDR3 sequence is 16 residues long. The trim removed 4 bases at V and 1 base at J, leaving 6 bases unmatched. The CDR3 nucleotides are TGTGCCAGCAGCTCGCCCCGGACAGGGTCTGGAAACACCATATATTTT. Protein product: CASSSPRTGSGNTIYF.

Regarding this clone: The junction and the germline gene differ at one end; a read error may be behind it. The gene calls are TRBV4-1 and TRBJ2-2; 7 bases fit TRBD2. The CDR3 runs 14 residues. CDR1 and CDR2 (germline): MGHRA, YSYEKL. The CDR3 loop is CASSQGGNSGELFF. The DNA of the CDR3 is TGCGCCAGCAGCCAGGGAGGGAACTCCGGGGAGCTGTTTTTT.

This clone was observed a handful of times. The V and J genes are TRBV25-1 and TRBJ2-7; perhaps TRBD1 as D (7 bases). Germline loops: CDR1 MGHDK, CDR2 SYGVNS. V lost 8 bases and J 0 bases, leaving 14 bases between the germline ends. CDR3 length equals 14 residues. The CDR3 DNA sequence: TGTGCCAGCTCGGGGGACAGTTCCTCCTACGAGCAGTACTTC. The encoded protein is CASSGDSSSYEQYF.

V is TRBV2 and J is TRBJ2-3; possibly TRBD1 for D (6 bases). V was clipped by 6 bases and J by 2 bases, with 12 bases between them. Germline CDR1 SNHLY, CDR2 FYNNEI. CDR3 length equals 14 residues. The CDR3 loop reads CASRRTVLTDTQYF. For the CDR3, the DNA is TGTGCCAGCAGAAGGACAGTGCTCACAGATACGCAGTATTTT. Full variable domain (rest looked up from reference TRBV2 and TRBJ2-3): EPEVTQTPSHQVTQMGQEVILRCVPISNHLYFYWYRQILGQKVEFLVSFYNNEISEKSEIFDDQFSVERPDGSNFTLKIRSTKLEDSAMYFCASRRTVLTDTQYFGPGTRLTVL.